This T cell receptor beta chain was retrieved from a study of cytomegalovirus exposure and HLA in healthy donors. On this clone itself: Its target is not known.

Study-level findings and limits: Solely CMV serostatus was available to characterize immune exposure. In vitro assays verified that a few CMV-associated chains recognized CMV antigens specifically. Earlier results showed most TCR beta V segments being productive about 87% or about 30% of the time. Most TCR sequences were uncommon, yet certain public TCRs appeared in many donors.

The PCR used 60 Vbeta and 13 Jbeta primers. Data came from immunoSEQ multiplex PCR; TCRdb stores just in-frame clones and leaves some out. This sample has 170,000 or so clones, with roughly 80% found just once. This receptor was taken from a man aged 45 to 65 in good health and CMV-seronegative. The sequencing sample was made of PBMCs.

Here the CDR3 reads CASSLGTGGVGNTIYF. CDR3 in DNA: TGTGCCAGTAGTCTGGGGACAGGGGGCGTTGGAAACACCATATATTTT. The chain has TRBV19 and TRBJ1-3; 12 bases fit TRBD1. Trimming took 5 bases from V and 3 from J; bases not matched to a gene: 5. CDR1 and CDR2 from the germline V gene are LNHDA and SQIVND (reference sequence). This CDR3 comprises 16 residues. Full variable domain (rest looked up from reference TRBV19 and TRBJ1-3): DGGITQSPKYLFRKEGQNVTLSCEQNLNHDAMYWYRQDPGQGLRLIYYSQIVNDFQKGDIAEGYSVSREKKESFPLTVTSAQKNPTAFYLCASSLGTGGVGNTIYFGEGSWLTVV.